This TCR beta chain is drawn from a study of T cells after yellow fever vaccination. TCRdb itself ran the 5' RACE reads through MiXCR, one entry per CDR3 protein. The profile shows approximately 180,000 distinct CDR3 sequences, about 6% of them singletons. Germline V gene lookup returns CDR1 SEHNR and CDR2 FQNEAQ (reference sequence). This CDR3 comprises 16 residues. The ends were cut back, 5 bases at V and 1 base at J, with 15 bases in the middle. The TCR comes from a man between 18 and 29 years old who received the YFV17D yellow fever vaccine. The genes are TRBV7-9 and TRBJ1-3; tentatively, D is TRBD1 (6 bases). The sequenced sample was CD4+ T cells sorted from PBMCs, obtained on the day of the first yellow fever vaccination. In nucleotides, the CDR3 is TGTGCCAGCAGCCCTGAGGGACATCCGTCTGGAAACACCATATATTTT. This sequence encodes CASSPEGHPSGNTIYF.